At least ten counts were recorded for the clone carrying this T cell receptor (beta chain). This record belongs to a study of regulatory T cells in long-lasting Graves disease. Study overall: Antithyroid drug use was under 3 months in newly diagnosed Graves' patients.

Arm-PCR with iRepertoire HTBI primers amplified the CDR3 regions for these TCR beta libraries. Original data processing: Taken together, the samples had 50 to 70 TRBV and roughly 15 TRBJ segments identified. One entry per CDR3 protein, called by TCRdb with MiXCR from the multiplex PCR reads. The V and J calls reflect TCRdb's pipeline rather than the authors' work. The sample includes approximately 350,000 distinct CDR3 sequences, approximately 12% seen only once; the top ten take 18%. CDR3 length: 14 amino acids. The junction had 6 bases not matched to a gene; V was cut back by 5 bases and J by 10 bases. Germline values: CDR1 DFQATT, CDR2 SNEGSKA (reference sequence). Time point reported: newly diagnosed GD, antithyroid drugs for less than 3 months. Following extraction of RNA from PBMCs, that RNA was used to make the TCR library. These data are also associated with another study on T cells in Graves' hyperthyroidism and ophthalmopathy.

Sequenced here: peripheral blood mononuclear cells (PBMCs), sampled at new diagnosis, from a patient treated with antithyroid drugs. The receptor comes from a woman aged 18-29 years with Graves disease. The rearrangement links TRBV20-1 to TRBJ1-6; 12 bases map to TRBD1. The CDR3 loop reads CSAGRDRGQSPLHF. The CDR3 DNA follows: TGCAGTGCTGGCCGGGACAGGGGGCAATCACCCCTCCACTTT.